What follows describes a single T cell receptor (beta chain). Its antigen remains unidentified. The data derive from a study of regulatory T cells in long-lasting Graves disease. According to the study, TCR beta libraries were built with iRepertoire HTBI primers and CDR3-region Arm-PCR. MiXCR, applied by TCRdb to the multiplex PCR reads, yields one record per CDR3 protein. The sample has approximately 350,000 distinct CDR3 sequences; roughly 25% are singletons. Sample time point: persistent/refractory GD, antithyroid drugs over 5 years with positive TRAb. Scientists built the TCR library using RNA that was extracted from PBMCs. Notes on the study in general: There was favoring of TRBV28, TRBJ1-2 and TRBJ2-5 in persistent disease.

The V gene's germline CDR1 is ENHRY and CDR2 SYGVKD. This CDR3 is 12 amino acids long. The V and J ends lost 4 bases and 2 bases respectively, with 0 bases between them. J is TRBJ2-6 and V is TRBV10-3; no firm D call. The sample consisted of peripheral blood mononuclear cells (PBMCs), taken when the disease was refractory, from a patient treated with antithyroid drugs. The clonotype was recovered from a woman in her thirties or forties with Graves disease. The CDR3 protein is CAISAGANVLTF. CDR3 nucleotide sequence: TGTGCCATCAGTGCTGGGGCCAACGTCCTGACTTTC.